This T cell receptor beta chain was identified during a study of early stage breast cancer tumors. Overall study: Of 15 to 20 invasive breast tumors, about 12 were hormone receptor-positive, HER2-negative.

The data were produced by immunoSEQ multiplex PCR, yet TCRdb's version contains in-frame clones alone and is incomplete. The table lists about 36,000 clones, about 68% of them singletons. Study results and limitations: Chain pairing and CD4, CD8 or FOXP3 expression were not captured. Commonly generated sequences made up most enriched TCRB sequences shared between patients. Compared with adjacent normal breast, tumors showed about 2.5-fold denser, more clonal T cells.

Notes on this clone: Its antigen remains unidentified.

This CDR3 is 17 amino acids long. The V and J ends lost 5 bases and 6 bases, in that order; junction bases with no gene match: 11. Germline-derived CDR1 and CDR2 are KGHSH and LQKENI. The clonotype comes from a person between 60 and 70 years old with breast cancer. This chain connects TRBV18 to TRBJ1-5; 12 bases match TRBD1. The sequenced material came from blood. The DNA of the CDR3 is TGTGCCAGCTCAAAAGGGGAAGGGACAGGGGGCGGTCAGCCCCAGCATTTT. This encodes CASSKGEGTGGGQPQHF.